The rows below give T cell receptor beta chains drawn from one sample of a study of pediatric ulcerative colitis. Clones were read by immunoSEQ multiplex PCR, and TCRdb kept only the in-frame ones, dropping some. The data show 20,000 to 25,000 clones, roughly 70% seen once. What was sequenced was gut tissue. The origin of the receptors is a boy younger than 18 with severe ulcerative colitis. Each CDR3 is given with its conserved first and last residue. Each record gives: J gene, D gene, clone size, V gene, CDR3 protein, CDR3 DNA. D genes are given only for firm matches. Not every row has a clone size; where given, it reads once, few, many or a size class.

>TRBJ2-5|-|-|TRBV9
CASSVDWGLGTQYF
TGTGCCAGCAGCGTAGACTGGGGGCTTGGGACCCAGTACTTC
>TRBJ2-4|TRBD2|few|TRBV2
CASSGLAGVAKNIQYF
TGTGCCAGCAGTGGACTAGCGGGGGTAGCCAAAAACATTCAGTACTTC
>TRBJ2-7|-|-|TRBV7-2
CASSFPPGTYDEQYF
TGTGCCAGCAGCTTCCCGCCCGGGACTTACGATGAGCAGTACTTC
>TRBJ1-2|-|few|TRBV7-2
CASSLAGNYGYTF
TGTGCCAGCAGCTTAGCGGGGAACTATGGCTACACCTTC
>TRBJ1-2|TRBD1|-|TRBV7-2
CASSSTGGEYYGYTF
TGTGCCAGCAGCTCCACAGGGGGAGAGTACTATGGCTACACCTTC
>TRBJ1-2|-|-|TRBV15
CATSSSGYRTDGYTF
TGTGCCACCAGCAGTAGTGGTTACAGGACCGATGGCTACACCTTC
>TRBJ1-1|-|-|TRBV5-6
CASSLIDQGPEEAFF
TGTGCCAGCAGCTTGATTGACCAGGGGCCAGAAGAAGCTTTCTTT
>TRBJ2-6|-|once|TRBV5-1
CASSLAGSGANVLTF
TGCGCCAGCAGCTTGGCAGGGTCTGGGGCCAACGTCCTGACTTTC
>TRBJ1-3|-|-|TRBV18
CASSPPGLPSGNTIYF
TGTGCCAGCTCACCCCCGGGCCTCCCCTCTGGAAACACCATATATTTT
>TRBJ2-3|TRBD2|-|TRBV12-5
CASGPGLGGFTDTQYF
TGTGCTAGTGGTCCAGGACTAGGCGGATTCACAGATACGCAGTATTTT
>TRBJ2-3|-|-|TRBV19
CASSTSNGATQYF
TGTGCCAGTAGTACGTCGAACGGGGCTACGCAGTATTTT
>TRBJ2-2|-|few|TRBV2
CASSPGNTGELFF
TGTGCCAGCAGCCCCGGTAACACCGGGGAGCTGTTTTTT
>TRBJ1-6|-|once|TRBV5-4
CASSILTEFNSPLHF
TGTGCCAGCAGCATTTTGACGGAGTTTAATTCACCCCTCCACTTT
>TRBJ1-2|TRBD1|-|TRBV2
CASSEVLLTGTAGYTF
TGTGCCAGCAGTGAAGTGTTATTGACCGGGACAGCTGGCTACACCTTC
>TRBJ1-2|-|-|TRBV9
CASSVADALYGYTF
TGTGCCAGCAGCGTAGCGGACGCCCTCTATGGCTACACCTTC
>TRBJ2-6|-|-|TRBV5-1
CASSLVRVSGANVLTF
TGCGCCAGCAGCTTGGTCAGGGTCTCCGGGGCCAACGTCCTGACTTTC
>TRBJ2-5|-|-|TRBV29-1
CSGGQWDGETQYF
TGCAGCGGCGGACAGTGGGACGGAGAGACCCAGTACTTC
>TRBJ1-5|-|-|TRBV30
CAWGVGSNQPQHF
TGTGCCTGGGGAGTGGGGAGCAATCAGCCCCAGCATTTT
>TRBJ2-2|-|few|TRBV2
CASRTQGTGELFF
TGTGCCAGCAGGACCCAGGGGACCGGGGAGCTGTTTTTT
>TRBJ2-3|-|-|TRBV7-2
CASSLVLTDTQYF
TGTGCCAGCAGCTTAGTGCTAACAGATACGCAGTATTTT
>TRBJ2-2|-|-|TRBV7-2
CASSPGPNTGELFF
TGTGCCAGCAGCCCCGGGCCGAACACCGGGGAGCTGTTTTTT
>TRBJ1-1|-|few|TRBV11-2
CASSFRRTNTEAFF
TGTGCCAGCAGCTTTAGGCGGACGAACACTGAAGCTTTCTTT
>TRBJ2-1|TRBD2|-|TRBV9
CASSPGRGVSYNEQFF
TGTGCCAGCAGCCCAGGGCGGGGGGTCTCCTACAATGAGCAGTTCTTC
>TRBJ2-7|-|-|TRBV6-5
CASSSIMAYEQYF
TGTGCCAGCAGTTCTATAATGGCCTACGAGCAGTACTTC
>TRBJ1-5|TRBD1|-|TRBV7-9
CASSPGTGVTSNQPQHF
TGTGCCAGCAGCCCGGGGACAGGCGTTACTAGCAATCAGCCCCAGCATTTT
>TRBJ1-5|-|once|TRBV6-5
CASSYSRRGNQPQHF
TGTGCCAGCAGTTACTCCAGGCGAGGTAATCAGCCCCAGCATTTT
>TRBJ1-5|-|-|TRBV21-1
CASSKGGEAQHF
TGTGCCAGCAGCAAAGGAGGCGAAGCCCAGCATTTT
>TRBJ1-3|-|-|TRBV7-2
CASSLVPGAGNTIYF
TGTGCCAGCAGCTTAGTGCCCGGGGCAGGAAACACCATATATTTT
>TRBJ2-7|TRBD2|-|TRBV6-1
CASNLAGGISYEQYF
TGTGCCAGCAACTTAGCGGGGGGGATCTCCTACGAGCAGTACTTC
>TRBJ2-7|-|-|TRBV5-8
CASRKVGQPDNF
TGTGCCAGCAGAAAAGTCGGGCAGCCGGACAACTTC
>TRBJ2-7|TRBD1|-|TRBV14
CASSRTGTGGYEQYF
TGTGCCAGCAGCCGAACCGGGACAGGGGGGTACGAGCAGTACTTC
>TRBJ1-1|TRBD1|-|TRBV28
CASRTDRLTEAFF
TGTGCCAGCAGAACGGACAGGCTCACTGAAGCTTTCTTT
>TRBJ1-2|-|-|TRBV14
CASSPLQNPQYGYTF
TGTGCCAGCAGCCCACTACAGAATCCGCAATATGGCTACACCTTC
>TRBJ1-1|-|-|TRBV11-2
CASSLGGVTGFTEAFF
TGTGCCAGCAGCTTAGGGGGGGTCACAGGGTTTACTGAAGCTTTCTTT
>TRBJ2-7|TRBD1|-|TRBV10-2
CASRHPGQSSYEQYF
TGCGCCAGCAGACACCCGGGACAGAGCTCCTACGAGCAGTACTTC